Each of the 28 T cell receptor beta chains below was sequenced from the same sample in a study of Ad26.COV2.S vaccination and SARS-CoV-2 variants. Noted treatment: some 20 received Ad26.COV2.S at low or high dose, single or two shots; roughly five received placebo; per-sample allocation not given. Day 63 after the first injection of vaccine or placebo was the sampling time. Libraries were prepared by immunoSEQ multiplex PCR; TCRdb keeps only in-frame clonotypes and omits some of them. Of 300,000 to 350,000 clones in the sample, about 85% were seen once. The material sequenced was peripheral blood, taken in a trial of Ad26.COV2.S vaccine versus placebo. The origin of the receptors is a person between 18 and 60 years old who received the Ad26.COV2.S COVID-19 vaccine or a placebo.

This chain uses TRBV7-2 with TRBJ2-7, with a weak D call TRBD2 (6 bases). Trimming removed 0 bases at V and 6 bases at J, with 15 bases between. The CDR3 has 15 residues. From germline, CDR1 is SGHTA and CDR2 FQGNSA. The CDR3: CASSLAEGSVSEQYF. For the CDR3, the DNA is TGTGCCAGCAGCTTAGCGGAGGGTAGCGTGAGCGAGCAGTACTTC.

The CDR3: CASIGPRGGYTF. The CDR3 DNA follows: TGCGCCAGCATAGGGCCCAGGGGAGGCTACACCTTC. This chain connects TRBV5-1 to TRBJ1-2; D may be TRBD1 (6 bases). Trimming shortened V by 6 bases and J by 8 bases, and 14 bases separated the two germline ends. Germline CDR1 reads SGHRS; CDR2 reads YFSETQ. This CDR3 spans 12 amino acids.

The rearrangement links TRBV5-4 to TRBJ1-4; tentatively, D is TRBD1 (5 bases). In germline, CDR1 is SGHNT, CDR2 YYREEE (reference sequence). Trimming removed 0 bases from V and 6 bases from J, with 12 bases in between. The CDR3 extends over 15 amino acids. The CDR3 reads CASSLEAQGYEKLFF. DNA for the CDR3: TGTGCCAGCAGCTTGGAGGCCCAGGGCTATGAAAAACTGTTTTTT.

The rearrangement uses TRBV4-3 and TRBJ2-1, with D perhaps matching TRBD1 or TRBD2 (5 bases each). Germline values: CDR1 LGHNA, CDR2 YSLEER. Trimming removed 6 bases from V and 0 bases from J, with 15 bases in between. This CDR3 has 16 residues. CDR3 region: CASRKGRLSSYNEQFF. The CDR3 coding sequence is TGCGCCAGCAGAAAGGGACGCCTGAGCTCCTACAATGAGCAGTTCTTC.

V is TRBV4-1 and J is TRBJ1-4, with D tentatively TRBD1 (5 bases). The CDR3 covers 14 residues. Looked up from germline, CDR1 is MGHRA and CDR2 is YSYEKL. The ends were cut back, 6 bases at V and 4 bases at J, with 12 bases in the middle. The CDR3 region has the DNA TGCGCCAGCAGACCCCGAGGGGATAATGAAAAACTGTTTTTT. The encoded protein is CASRPRGDNEKLFF.

CDR3 amino acids: CASNQGTAGEQFF. Written as DNA, the CDR3 is TGTGCCAGCAACCAAGGCACAGCGGGAGAGCAGTTCTTC. The chain recombines TRBV7-9 with TRBJ2-1, with 7 nucleotides matching TRBD2. CDR3 length equals 13 residues. Germline lookup yields CDR1 SEHNR and CDR2 FQNEAQ (reference sequence). The trim removed 7 bases at V and 10 bases at J, leaving 10 bases unmatched.

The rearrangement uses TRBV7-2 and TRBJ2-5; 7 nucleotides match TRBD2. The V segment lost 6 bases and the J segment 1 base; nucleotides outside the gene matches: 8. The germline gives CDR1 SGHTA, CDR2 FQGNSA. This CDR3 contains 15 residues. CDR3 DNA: TGTGCCAGCAGATCACGTGGGGGGGGCCAAGAGACCCAGTACTTC. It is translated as CASRSRGGGQETQYF.

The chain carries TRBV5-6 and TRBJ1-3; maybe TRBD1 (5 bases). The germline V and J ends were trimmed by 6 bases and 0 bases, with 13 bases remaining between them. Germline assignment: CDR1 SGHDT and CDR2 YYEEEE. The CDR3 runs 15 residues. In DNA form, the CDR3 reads TGTGCCAGCACCTTAACCGGGGCCTCTGGAAACACCATATATTTT. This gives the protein CASTLTGASGNTIYF.

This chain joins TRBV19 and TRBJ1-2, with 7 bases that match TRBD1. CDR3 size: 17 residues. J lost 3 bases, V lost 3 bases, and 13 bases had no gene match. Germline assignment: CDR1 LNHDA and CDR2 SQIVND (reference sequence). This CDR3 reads CASSILPRQGSDYGYTF. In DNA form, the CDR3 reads TGTGCCAGTAGTATCCTGCCTCGACAGGGTAGTGACTATGGCTACACCTTC.

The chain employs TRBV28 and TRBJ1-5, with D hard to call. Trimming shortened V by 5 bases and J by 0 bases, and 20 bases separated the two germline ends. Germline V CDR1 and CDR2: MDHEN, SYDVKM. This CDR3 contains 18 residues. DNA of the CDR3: TGTGCCAGCAGTCCTTCCCCCGTCAGTGGATATAGCAATCAGCCCCAGCATTTT. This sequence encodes CASSPSPVSGYSNQPQHF.

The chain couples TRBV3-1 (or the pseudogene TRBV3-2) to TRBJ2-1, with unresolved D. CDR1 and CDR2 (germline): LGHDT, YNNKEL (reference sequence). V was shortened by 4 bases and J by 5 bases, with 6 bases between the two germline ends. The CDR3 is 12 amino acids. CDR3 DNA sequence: TGTGCCAGCAGCCCGCTTGACAATGAGCAGTTCTTC. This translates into CASSPLDNEQFF.

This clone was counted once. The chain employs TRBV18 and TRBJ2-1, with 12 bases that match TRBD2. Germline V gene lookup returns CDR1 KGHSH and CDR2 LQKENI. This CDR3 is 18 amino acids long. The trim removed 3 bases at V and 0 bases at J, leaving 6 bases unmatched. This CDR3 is CASSPGLAGGRSYNEQFF. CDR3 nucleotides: TGTGCCAGCTCACCCGGTCTAGCGGGAGGGCGCTCCTACAATGAGCAGTTCTTC.

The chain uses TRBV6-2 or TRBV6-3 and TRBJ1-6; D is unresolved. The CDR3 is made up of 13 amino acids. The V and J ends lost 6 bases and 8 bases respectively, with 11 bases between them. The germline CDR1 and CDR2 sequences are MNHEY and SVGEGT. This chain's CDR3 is CASSLWADSPLHF. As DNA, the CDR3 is TGTGCCAGCAGCCTTTGGGCAGATTCACCCCTCCACTTT.

The CDR3 nucleotides are TGTGCCAGTACTTCTAGCGGGGGTGGGGCAGATACGCAGTATTTT. It specifies CASTSSGGGADTQYF. This rearrangement joins TRBV19 to TRBJ2-3; 10 nucleotides agree with TRBD2. The CDR3 is 15 amino acids. Germline trimming cut 7 bases from V and 4 bases from J; bases unmatched to any gene: 8. Germline V CDR1 and CDR2: LNHDA, SQIVND (reference sequence).

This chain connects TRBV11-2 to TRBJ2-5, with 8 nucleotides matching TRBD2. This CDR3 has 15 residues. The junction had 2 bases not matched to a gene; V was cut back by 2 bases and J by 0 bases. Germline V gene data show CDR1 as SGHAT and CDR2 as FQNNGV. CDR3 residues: CASSLSAGDQETQYF. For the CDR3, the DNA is TGTGCCAGCAGCTTATCAGCGGGAGACCAAGAGACCCAGTACTTC.

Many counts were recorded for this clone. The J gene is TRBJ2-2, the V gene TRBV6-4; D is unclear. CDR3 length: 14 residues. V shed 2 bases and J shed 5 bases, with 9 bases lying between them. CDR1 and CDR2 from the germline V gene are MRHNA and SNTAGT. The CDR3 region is CASSDAADTGELFF. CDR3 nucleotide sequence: TGTGCCAGCAGTGACGCGGCTGATACCGGGGAGCTGTTTTTT.

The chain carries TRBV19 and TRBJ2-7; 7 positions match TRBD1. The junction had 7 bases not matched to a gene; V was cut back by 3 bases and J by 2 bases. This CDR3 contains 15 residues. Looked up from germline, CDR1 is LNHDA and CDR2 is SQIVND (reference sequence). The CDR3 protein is CASSIQYGQAYEQYF. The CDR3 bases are TGTGCCAGTAGTATTCAATACGGACAGGCCTACGAGCAGTACTTC.

CDR3 protein: CASSPRTENNSPLHF. The CDR3 DNA reads TGTGCCAGCAGTCCACGGACCGAGAATAATTCACCCCTCCACTTT. The chain joins TRBV6-5 to TRBJ1-6; unclear D gene. The CDR3 is 15 residues long. Trimming took 5 bases from V and 5 from J, leaving 13 bases between them. Germline V CDR1 and CDR2: MNHEY, SVGAGI.

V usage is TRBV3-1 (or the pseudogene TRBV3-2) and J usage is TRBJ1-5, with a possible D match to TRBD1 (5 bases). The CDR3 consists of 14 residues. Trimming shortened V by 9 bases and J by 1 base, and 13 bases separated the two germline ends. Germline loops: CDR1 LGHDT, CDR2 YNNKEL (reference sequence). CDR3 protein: CASSGGGSNQPQHF. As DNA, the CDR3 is TGTGCCAGTTCGGGGGGAGGAAGCAATCAGCCCCAGCATTTT.

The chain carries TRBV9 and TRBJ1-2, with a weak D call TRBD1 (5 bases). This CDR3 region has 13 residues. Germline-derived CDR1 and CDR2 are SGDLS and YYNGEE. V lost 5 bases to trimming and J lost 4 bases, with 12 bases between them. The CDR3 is CASSPRDSYGYTF. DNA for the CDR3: TGTGCCAGCAGTCCCAGGGACTCCTATGGCTACACCTTC.

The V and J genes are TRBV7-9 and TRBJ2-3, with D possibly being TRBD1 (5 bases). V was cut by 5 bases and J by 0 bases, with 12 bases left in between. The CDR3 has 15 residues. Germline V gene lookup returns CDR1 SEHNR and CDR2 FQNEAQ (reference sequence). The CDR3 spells CASSLTGPSTDTQYF. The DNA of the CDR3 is TGTGCCAGCAGCCTTACAGGTCCTAGCACAGATACGCAGTATTTT.

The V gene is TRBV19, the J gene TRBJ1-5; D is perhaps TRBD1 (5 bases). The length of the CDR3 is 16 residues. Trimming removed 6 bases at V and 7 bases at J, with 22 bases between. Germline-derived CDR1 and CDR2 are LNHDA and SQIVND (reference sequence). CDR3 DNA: TGTGCCAGTAGACCAACCGGGCCTGGGGGTCTGCAGCCCCAGCATTTT. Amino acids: CASRPTGPGGLQPQHF. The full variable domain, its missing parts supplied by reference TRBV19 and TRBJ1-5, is DGGITQSPKYLFRKEGQNVTLSCEQNLNHDAMYWYRQDPGQGLRLIYYSQIVNDFQKGDIAEGYSVSREKKESFPLTVTSAQKNPTAFYLCASRPTGPGGLQPQHFGDGTRLSIL.

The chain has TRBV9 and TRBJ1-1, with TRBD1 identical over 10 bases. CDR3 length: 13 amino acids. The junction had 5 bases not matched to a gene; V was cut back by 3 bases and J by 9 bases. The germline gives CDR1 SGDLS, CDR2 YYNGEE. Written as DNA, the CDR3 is TGTGCCAGCAGCGCCACCGACAGGGGGCAAGCTTTCTTT. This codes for CASSATDRGQAFF.

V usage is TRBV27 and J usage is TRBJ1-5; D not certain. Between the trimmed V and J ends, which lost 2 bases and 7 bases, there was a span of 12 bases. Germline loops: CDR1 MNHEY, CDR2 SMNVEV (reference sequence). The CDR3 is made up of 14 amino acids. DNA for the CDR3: TGTGCCAGCAGTTTAAGGGCAGGCAGACAGCCCCAGCATTTT. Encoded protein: CASSLRAGRQPQHF.

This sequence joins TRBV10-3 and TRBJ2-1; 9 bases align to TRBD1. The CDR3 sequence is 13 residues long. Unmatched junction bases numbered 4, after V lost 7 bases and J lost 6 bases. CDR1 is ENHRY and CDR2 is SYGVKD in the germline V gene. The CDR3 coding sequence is TGTGCCATCATAGGGACAGGGAGCAATGAGCAGTTCTTC. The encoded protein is CAIIGTGSNEQFF.

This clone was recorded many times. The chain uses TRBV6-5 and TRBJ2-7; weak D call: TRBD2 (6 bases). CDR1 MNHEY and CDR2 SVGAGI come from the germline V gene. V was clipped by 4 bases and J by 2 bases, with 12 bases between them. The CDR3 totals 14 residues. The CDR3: CASSLGRTTYEQYF. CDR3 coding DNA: TGTGCCAGCAGTTTGGGGAGGACCACCTACGAGCAGTACTTC.

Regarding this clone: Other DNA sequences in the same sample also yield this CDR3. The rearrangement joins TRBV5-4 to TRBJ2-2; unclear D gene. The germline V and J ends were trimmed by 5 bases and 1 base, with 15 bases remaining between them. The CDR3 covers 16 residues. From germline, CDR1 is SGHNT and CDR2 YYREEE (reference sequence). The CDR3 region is CASRRAGTQNTGELFF. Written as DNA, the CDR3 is TGTGCCAGCAGACGGGCAGGAACACAGAACACCGGGGAGCTGTTTTTT.

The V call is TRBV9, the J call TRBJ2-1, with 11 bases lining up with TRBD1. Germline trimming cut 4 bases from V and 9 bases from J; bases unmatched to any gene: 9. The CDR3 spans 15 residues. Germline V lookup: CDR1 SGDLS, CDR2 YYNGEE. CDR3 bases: TGTGCCAGCAGCCCCCGGGACAGGGGGACAAGTGAGCAGTTCTTC. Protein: CASSPRDRGTSEQFF.